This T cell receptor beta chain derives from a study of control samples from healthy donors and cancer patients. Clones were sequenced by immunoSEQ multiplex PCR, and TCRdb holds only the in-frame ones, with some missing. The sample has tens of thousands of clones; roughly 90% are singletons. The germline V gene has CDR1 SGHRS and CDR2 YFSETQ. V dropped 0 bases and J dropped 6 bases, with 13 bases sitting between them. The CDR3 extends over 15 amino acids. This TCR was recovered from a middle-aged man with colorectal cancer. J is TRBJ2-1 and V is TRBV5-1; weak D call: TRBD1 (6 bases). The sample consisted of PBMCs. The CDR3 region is CASSLGDISINEQFF. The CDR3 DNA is TGCGCCAGCAGCTTGGGGGACATATCAATCAATGAGCAGTTCTTC.